This TCR beta chain came from a study of blood T cell repertoires in COVID-19. Study-wide context: There were acute and convalescent COVID-19 samples, and they came from the United States, Italy and Spain.

This clone came up once. The CDR3 covers 16 residues. Germline V gene sequence: CDR1 GTSNPN, CDR2 SVGIG (reference sequence). Trimming removed 4 bases at V and 6 bases at J, with 21 bases between. TCRdb's copy holds only in-frame clones and misses some; the assay was immunoSEQ multiplex PCR. The table has a few hundred thousand clones, 65% to 90% seen once. The sequence derives from a woman younger than 30 who had recovered from COVID-19. The chain has TRBV30 and TRBJ1-4; a possible D gene is TRBD1 (5 bases). The specimen was PBMCs or T cells enriched from blood (not recorded which). In nucleotides, the CDR3 is TGTGCCTGGACTCTACCGACAGTGGGGTCCTATGAAAAACTGTTTTTT. Its translation: CAWTLPTVGSYEKLFF.